This T cell receptor (beta chain) is from a study of neurological immune-mediated disorders. It was from 2 million PBMCs stored at -80 C that the unsorted libraries were obtained. Trimming removed 2 bases from V and 0 bases from J; junction bases left unmatched: 9. This CDR3 has 18 amino acids. Germline values: CDR1 ENHRY, CDR2 SYGVKD. In its sample, this clonotype was seen many times. Template-switch 5'RACE cDNA synthesis added a 10-nucleotide unique molecular identifier. TCRdb called the 5' RACE reads again in MiXCR, with one record for every CDR3 protein. This sample has 20,000 or so distinct CDR3 sequences; around 15% occur once, and the top ten carry roughly 15%.

Sequencing was carried out using PBMCs. The source of this sequence is a female donor with HTLV-1-associated myelopathy (HAM/TSP). This sequence joins TRBV10-3 and TRBJ2-3, with 9 bases identical to TRBD2. This CDR3 reads CAISEGGASGASTDTQYF. In nucleotides, the CDR3 is TGTGCCATCAGTGAGGGTGGGGCTAGCGGGGCGAGCACAGATACGCAGTATTTT.